This is a list of T cell receptor beta chains from one sample in a study of CD8 T cells in Susac syndrome. MiXCR was run by TCRdb on the immunoSEQ multiplex PCR reads, yielding one entry per CDR3 protein. Found here are 70,000 or so distinct CDR3 sequences, less than 95% of them singletons; the top ten hold 0.3% to 0.45%. The sample taken for sequencing was CD8+ T cells from PBMCs. The origin of the receptors is a human donor with multiple sclerosis. CDR3s include the opening cysteine and the closing phenylalanine or tryptophan. The D gene is left open where the match is weak. Not every row has a clone size; where given, it reads once, few, many or a size class.

d_call,j_call,clone_size,v_call,cdr3_aa,cdr3_nt
TRBD2,TRBJ2-1,NA,TRBV30,CAVGLAGNNEQFF,TGTGCCGTCGGACTAGCGGGCAACAATGAGCAGTTCTTC
TRBD1,TRBJ2-7,NA,TRBV6-6,CASSYSPGQGHEQYF,TGTGCCAGCAGTTACAGCCCGGGACAGGGCCACGAGCAGTACTTC
TRBD2,TRBJ2-3,NA,TRBV29-1,CSATSGRAGDTQYF,TGCAGCGCGACTAGCGGGAGGGCCGGCGATACGCAGTATTTT
NA,TRBJ2-3,NA,TRBV9,CASSVEGGSGPDTQYF,TGTGCCAGCAGCGTAGAAGGAGGGTCGGGGCCAGATACGCAGTATTTT
TRBD2,TRBJ2-5,NA,TRBV29-1,CSLAEGETQYF,TGCAGCCTAGCGGAAGGGGAGACCCAGTACTTC
TRBD2,TRBJ2-2,NA,TRBV19,CASSRERESRELFF,TGTGCCAGTAGTCGGGAGCGGGAGAGCCGGGAGCTGTTTTTT
TRBD2,TRBJ2-7,NA,TRBV15,CATSASLKTSGLGGQYF,TGTGCCACCAGCGCGAGTCTGAAGACTAGCGGGCTAGGGGGGCAGTACTTC
TRBD2,TRBJ2-1,NA,TRBV12-3/TRBV12-4,CASRGRGDNEQFF,TGTGCCAGCAGAGGGCGGGGGGACAATGAGCAGTTCTTC
NA,TRBJ2-7,NA,TRBV29-1,CSVESGPLYEQYF,TGCAGCGTTGAGTCCGGGCCCTTATACGAGCAGTACTTC
NA,TRBJ2-7,NA,TRBV4-1,CASSQVPSSYEQYF,TGCGCCAGCAGCCAAGTCCCGAGCTCCTACGAGCAGTACTTC
NA,TRBJ1-6,NA,TRBV6-4,CASSDRGNSPLHF,TGTGCCAGCAGTGACAGGGGTAATTCACCCCTCCACTTT
NA,TRBJ2-1,NA,TRBV6-2/TRBV6-3,CASSYLEYNEQFF,TGTGCCAGCAGTTACCTAGAGTACAATGAGCAGTTCTTC
NA,TRBJ2-5,once,TRBV29-1,CSARAYQETQYF,TGCAGCGCCAGGGCTTACCAAGAGACCCAGTACTTC
NA,TRBJ1-2,once,TRBV9,CASREGSGANYGYTF,TGTGCCAGCCGCGAAGGAAGCGGCGCTAACTATGGCTACACCTTC
NA,TRBJ2-7,NA,TRBV30,CAWSVRGYEQYF,TGTGCCTGGAGTGTACGGGGGTACGAGCAGTACTTC
TRBD2,TRBJ2-1,NA,TRBV10-1,CASGPRLAGEQFF,TGCGCCAGCGGGCCGCGACTAGCTGGGGAGCAGTTCTTC
TRBD2,TRBJ2-3,NA,TRBV7-9,CASSLSASGLSTDTQYF,TGTGCCAGCAGCTTATCGGCTAGCGGGTTAAGCACAGATACGCAGTATTTT
NA,TRBJ2-3,NA,TRBV7-8,CASRRRSTLNTDTQYF,TGTGCCAGCAGGCGCAGATCCACCCTCAACACAGATACGCAGTATTTT
NA,TRBJ2-1,NA,TRBV24-1,CATSDPPASSYNEQFF,TGTGCCACCAGTGATCCCCCAGCTAGCTCCTACAATGAGCAGTTCTTC
NA,TRBJ2-2,NA,TRBV29-1,CSVAERSNTGELFF,TGCAGCGTAGCCGAGAGGAGCAACACCGGGGAGCTGTTTTTT
NA,TRBJ1-4,NA,TRBV7-9,CATRTALDEKLFF,TGTGCCACCAGGACAGCTCTAGATGAAAAACTGTTTTTT
TRBD2,TRBJ2-5,NA,TRBV27,CASSRGLAGGPETQYF,TGTGCCAGCAGTAGAGGACTAGCGGGAGGGCCAGAGACCCAGTACTTC
NA,TRBJ1-2,NA,TRBV29-1,CSVDAGNGYTF,TGCAGCGTTGACGCGGGAAACGGCTACACCTTC
NA,TRBJ1-1,NA,TRBV27,CASSLVGASGATEAFF,TGTGCCAGCAGTTTAGTGGGGGCCTCAGGGGCCACTGAAGCTTTCTTT
TRBD1,TRBJ2-5,NA,TRBV2,CASSERGRQGTARETQYF,TGTGCCAGCAGTGAAAGGGGGAGACAGGGCACTGCTCGGGAGACCCAGTACTTC
NA,TRBJ2-1,NA,TRBV10-3,CAISEGQSSYNEQFF,TGTGCCATCAGTGAGGGACAGAGCTCCTACAATGAGCAGTTCTTC
TRBD1,TRBJ1-4,NA,TRBV15,CATSPTGTGEKLFF,TGTGCCACCAGTCCGACAGGGACGGGTGAAAAACTGTTTTTT
NA,TRBJ2-3,once,TRBV6-1,CASSPPQRRSIDTQYF,TGTGCCAGCAGCCCCCCGCAGCGGCGGAGTATAGATACGCAGTATTTT
NA,TRBJ2-7,NA,TRBV7-9,CASSQPGLYEQYF,TGTGCCAGCAGCCAGCCGGGACTCTACGAGCAGTACTTC
NA,TRBJ1-4,NA,TRBV12-3/TRBV12-4,CASTPGIREKLFF,TGTGCCAGCACCCCGGGGATAAGAGAAAAACTGTTTTTT
TRBD2,TRBJ2-5,NA,TRBV13,CASSSPGLAGGTETQYF,TGTGCCAGCAGCTCTCCGGGACTAGCGGGGGGGACGGAGACCCAGTACTTC
NA,TRBJ2-2,NA,TRBV29-1,CSVDISNTGELFF,TGCAGCGTTGATATCTCGAACACCGGGGAGCTGTTTTTT
NA,TRBJ2-2,NA,TRBV27,CASSLKSPAPGELFF,TGTGCCAGCAGTCTCAAAAGCCCGGCGCCCGGGGAGCTGTTTTTT
NA,TRBJ2-3,once,TRBV13,CASSLNAGGTDTQYF,TGTGCCAGCAGCTTAAACGCAGGAGGTACGGATACGCAGTATTTT
NA,TRBJ1-5,NA,TRBV20-1,CSARASQGSNQPQHF,TGCAGTGCTAGAGCTTCACAGGGTAGCAATCAGCCCCAGCATTTT
NA,TRBJ1-1,NA,TRBV5-1,CASRGLTDMNTEAFF,TGCGCCAGCAGGGGGTTGACAGACATGAACACTGAAGCTTTCTTT
NA,TRBJ2-1,NA,TRBV6-2/TRBV6-3,CASSYAARGEQFF,TGTGCCAGCAGTTACGCCGCCCGGGGTGAGCAGTTCTTC
NA,TRBJ1-5,NA,TRBV27,CASSYGLNQPQHF,TGTGCCAGCAGTTATGGGCTCAATCAGCCCCAGCATTTT
NA,TRBJ2-1,NA,TRBV19,CASSMEGYEQFF,TGTGCCAGTAGTATGGAAGGCTATGAGCAGTTCTTC
NA,TRBJ2-1,NA,TRBV7-9,CASSLAAGEQFF,TGTGCCAGCAGCTTAGCCGCCGGAGAGCAGTTCTTC
NA,TRBJ1-4,NA,TRBV29-1,CSVGERGVLNEKLFF,TGCAGCGTTGGCGAAAGAGGGGTCCTTAATGAAAAACTGTTTTTT
NA,TRBJ2-6,NA,TRBV9,CASSPEGLHSGANVLTF,TGTGCCAGCAGCCCAGAGGGGCTACACTCTGGGGCCAACGTCCTGACTTTC
NA,TRBJ2-4,NA,TRBV27,CASSLTPLGHIQYF,TGTGCCAGCAGTCTCACCCCGTTAGGTCACATTCAGTACTTC
NA,TRBJ1-2,NA,TRBV29-1,CSVEGGRANYGYTF,TGCAGCGTTGAGGGGGGACGAGCAAACTATGGCTACACCTTC
TRBD1,TRBJ2-7,NA,TRBV19,CASSIRQGAYEQYF,TGTGCCAGTAGTATTCGACAGGGGGCCTACGAGCAGTACTTC
NA,TRBJ2-7,once,TRBV4-1,CASSHLDNYEQYF,TGCGCCAGCAGCCATCTCGATAATTACGAGCAGTACTTC
NA,TRBJ2-7,NA,TRBV7-8,CASSFSGRSLAYEQYF,TGTGCCAGCAGCTTTTCCGGGCGGTCGTTAGCCTACGAGCAGTACTTC
NA,TRBJ1-5,NA,TRBV30,CASNGGGNQPQHF,TGTGCCTCCAATGGTGGGGGCAATCAGCCCCAGCATTTT
NA,TRBJ1-2,NA,TRBV5-4,CASSPDSRTYGYTF,TGTGCCAGCAGCCCGGACAGCCGAACCTATGGCTACACCTTC
TRBD2,TRBJ2-4,NA,TRBV5-1,CASSGLAENIQYF,TGCGCCAGCTCAGGACTAGCGGAAAACATTCAGTACTTC
TRBD1,TRBJ2-7,NA,TRBV12-3/TRBV12-4,CASSSTGAYEQYF,TGTGCCAGCAGTTCGACAGGGGCCTACGAGCAGTACTTC
NA,TRBJ2-7,NA,TRBV13,CASSLRHEQYF,TGTGCCAGCAGCTTACGGCACGAGCAGTACTTC
NA,TRBJ1-5,NA,TRBV28,CASSPFGNQPQHF,TGTGCCAGCAGTCCATTTGGCAATCAGCCCCAGCATTTT
NA,TRBJ1-1,NA,TRBV25-1,CASSGKNTEAFF,TGTGCCAGCAGTGGAAAGAACACTGAAGCTTTCTTT
NA,TRBJ2-2,NA,TRBV29-1,CSGYGGGTGELFF,TGCAGCGGATACGGAGGGGGCACCGGGGAGCTGTTTTTT
TRBD1,TRBJ2-7,NA,TRBV29-1,CSVQTIWTGVDEQYF,TGCAGCGTCCAGACAATCTGGACAGGGGTTGACGAGCAGTACTTC
NA,TRBJ1-1,NA,TRBV29-1,CSVPSDTEAFF,TGCAGCGTTCCCTCCGACACTGAAGCTTTCTTT
TRBD2,TRBJ2-1,NA,TRBV6-4,CASSLAGEMNEQFF,TGTGCCAGCAGTCTTGCGGGAGAGATGAATGAGCAGTTCTTC